Below are 6 T cell receptor beta chains sequenced from a single sample in a study of graft-versus-host responses after intestinal transplantation. Their antigens remain unidentified. Method: immunoSEQ multiplex PCR; TCRdb's copy keeps in-frame clones and lacks some. Of fewer than 85,000 clones in the sample, about 94% were seen once. The material sequenced was unstimulated CD8+ T cells sorted from spleen or lymph node cells, taken before intestinal transplant. All receptors come from a human donor who received an intestinal transplant.

V gene TRBV7-9 combines with J gene TRBJ2-1; TRBD1 matches at 12 bases. The junction had 8 bases not matched to a gene; V was cut back by 6 bases and J by 8 bases. Germline values: CDR1 SEHNR, CDR2 FQNEAQ (reference sequence). The CDR3 covers 15 residues. The CDR3 reads CASSTGTGGPDEQFF. Here the CDR3 DNA reads TGTGCCAGCAGTACCGGGACAGGGGGCCCCGATGAGCAGTTCTTC.

The table lists this clone with a count of one. V usage is TRBV6-1 and J usage is TRBJ1-1, with D hard to call. Germline lookup yields CDR1 MNHNS and CDR2 SASEGT. V lost 7 bases and J lost 3, with 9 bases in between. The CDR3 sequence is 12 residues long. The chain's CDR3 is CASIIGYTEAFF. CDR3 DNA: TGTGCCAGCATTATCGGATACACTGAAGCTTTCTTT.

The rearrangement links TRBV4-1 to TRBJ2-7; 7 bases are shared with TRBD1. This CDR3 has 14 amino acids. The ends lost 1 base at V and 4 bases at J; junction bases unmatched: 4. Germline loops: CDR1 MGHRA, CDR2 YSYEKL. This CDR3 reads CASSQGQGWYEQYF. The CDR3 region has the DNA TGCGCCAGCAGCCAAGGACAGGGATGGTACGAGCAGTACTTC.

This clone is a singleton in its sample. The chain is built from TRBV28 and TRBJ1-1; D is possibly TRBD1 (5 bases). Germline-derived CDR1 and CDR2 are MDHEN and SYDVKM. This CDR3 contains 14 residues. V shed 3 bases and J shed 0 bases, with 8 bases lying between them. CDR3 sequence: CASSFTGMNTEAFF. DNA of the CDR3: TGTGCCAGCAGTTTTACAGGTATGAACACTGAAGCTTTCTTT.

J is TRBJ2-7 and V is TRBV19; TRBD2 aligns across 11 bases. V trimming: 5 bases; J trimming: 4 bases; junction bases outside the gene matches: 4. Germline V gene lookup returns CDR1 LNHDA and CDR2 SQIVND (reference sequence). The CDR3 is made up of 14 amino acids. The chain's CDR3 is CASSAGTSGYEQYF. The CDR3 DNA follows: TGTGCCAGTAGTGCCGGGACTAGCGGTTACGAGCAGTACTTC. The full variable domain, its missing parts supplied by reference TRBV19 and TRBJ2-7, is DGGITQSPKYLFRKEGQNVTLSCEQNLNHDAMYWYRQDPGQGLRLIYYSQIVNDFQKGDIAEGYSVSREKKESFPLTVTSAQKNPTAFYLCASSAGTSGYEQYFGPGTRLTVT.

The CDR3 reads CASSLVDAPSYNEQFF. The CDR3 nucleotides are TGTGCCAGCAGCTTAGTGGATGCCCCCTCCTACAATGAGCAGTTCTTC. This sequence joins TRBV7-9 and TRBJ2-1; D remains ambiguous. V was cut by 1 base and J by 0 bases, with 10 bases left in between. The CDR3 loop spans 16 amino acids. The germline CDR1 and CDR2 sequences are SEHNR and FQNEAQ (reference sequence).